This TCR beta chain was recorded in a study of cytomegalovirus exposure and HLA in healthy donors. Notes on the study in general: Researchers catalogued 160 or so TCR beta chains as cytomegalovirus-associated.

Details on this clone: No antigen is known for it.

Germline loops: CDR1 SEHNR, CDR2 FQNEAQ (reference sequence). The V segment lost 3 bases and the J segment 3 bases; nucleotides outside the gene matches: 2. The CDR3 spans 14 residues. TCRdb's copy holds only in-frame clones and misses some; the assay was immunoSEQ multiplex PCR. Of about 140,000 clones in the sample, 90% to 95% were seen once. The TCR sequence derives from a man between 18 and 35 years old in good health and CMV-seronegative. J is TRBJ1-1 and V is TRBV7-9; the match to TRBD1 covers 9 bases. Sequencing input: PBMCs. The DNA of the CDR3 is TGTGCCAGCAGCTTTGGACAGGGGCACACTGAAGCTTTCTTT. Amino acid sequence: CASSFGQGHTEAFF.